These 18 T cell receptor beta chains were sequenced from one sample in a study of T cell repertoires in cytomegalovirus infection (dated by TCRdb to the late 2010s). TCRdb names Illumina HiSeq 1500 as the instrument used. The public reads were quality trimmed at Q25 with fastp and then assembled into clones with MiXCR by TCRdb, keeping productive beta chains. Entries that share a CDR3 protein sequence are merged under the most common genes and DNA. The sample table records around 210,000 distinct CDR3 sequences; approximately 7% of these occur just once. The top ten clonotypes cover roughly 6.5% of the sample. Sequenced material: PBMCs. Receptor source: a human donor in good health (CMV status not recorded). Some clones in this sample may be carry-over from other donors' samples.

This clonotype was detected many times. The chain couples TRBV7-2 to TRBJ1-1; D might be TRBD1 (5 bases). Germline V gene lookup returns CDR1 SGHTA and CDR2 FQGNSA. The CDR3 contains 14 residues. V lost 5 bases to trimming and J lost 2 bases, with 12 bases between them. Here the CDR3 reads CASSPETENTEAFF. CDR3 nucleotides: TGTGCCAGCAGCCCAGAGACAGAAAACACTGAAGCTTTCTTT.

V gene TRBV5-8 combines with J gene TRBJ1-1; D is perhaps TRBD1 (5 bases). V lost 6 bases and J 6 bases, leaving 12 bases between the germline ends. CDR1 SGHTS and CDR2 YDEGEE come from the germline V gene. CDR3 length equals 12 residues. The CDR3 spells CASNRQRAEAFF. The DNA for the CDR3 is TGTGCCAGCAATCGACAGAGGGCTGAAGCTTTCTTT.

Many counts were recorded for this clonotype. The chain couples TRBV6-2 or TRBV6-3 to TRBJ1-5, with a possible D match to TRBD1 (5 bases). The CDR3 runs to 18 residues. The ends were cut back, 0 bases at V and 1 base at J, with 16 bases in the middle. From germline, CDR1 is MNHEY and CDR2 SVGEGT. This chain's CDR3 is CASSYSRGRVGSNQPQHF. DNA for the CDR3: TGTGCCAGCAGTTACTCGAGGGGCCGAGTGGGAAGCAATCAGCCCCAGCATTTT.

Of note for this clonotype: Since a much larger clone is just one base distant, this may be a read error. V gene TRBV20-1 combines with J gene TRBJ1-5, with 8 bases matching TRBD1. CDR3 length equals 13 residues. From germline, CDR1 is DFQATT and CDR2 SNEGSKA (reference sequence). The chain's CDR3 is CSATGEVVQHQHF. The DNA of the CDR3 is TGCAGTGCGACAGGGGAAGTCGTTCAGCACCAGCATTTT.

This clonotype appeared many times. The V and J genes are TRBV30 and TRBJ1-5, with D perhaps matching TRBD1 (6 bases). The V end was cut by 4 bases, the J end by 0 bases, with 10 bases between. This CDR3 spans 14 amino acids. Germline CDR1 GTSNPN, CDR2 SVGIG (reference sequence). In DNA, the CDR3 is TGTGCCTGGAACAGGGACGTTAGCAATCAGCCCCAGCATTTT. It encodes CAWNRDVSNQPQHF.

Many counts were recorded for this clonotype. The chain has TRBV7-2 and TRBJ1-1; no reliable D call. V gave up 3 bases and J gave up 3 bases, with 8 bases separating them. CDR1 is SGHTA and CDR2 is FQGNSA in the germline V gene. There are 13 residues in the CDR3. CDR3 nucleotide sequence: TGTGCCAGCAGCTTCCGGCCAGACACTGAAGCTTTCTTT. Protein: CASSFRPDTEAFF.

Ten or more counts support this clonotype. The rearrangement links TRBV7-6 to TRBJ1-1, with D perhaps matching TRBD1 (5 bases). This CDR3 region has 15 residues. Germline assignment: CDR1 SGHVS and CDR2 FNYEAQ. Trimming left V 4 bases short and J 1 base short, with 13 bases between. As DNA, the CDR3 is TGTGCCAGCAGCTCCGGGGCGGTGGCGAACACTGAAGCTTTCTTT. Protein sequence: CASSSGAVANTEAFF.

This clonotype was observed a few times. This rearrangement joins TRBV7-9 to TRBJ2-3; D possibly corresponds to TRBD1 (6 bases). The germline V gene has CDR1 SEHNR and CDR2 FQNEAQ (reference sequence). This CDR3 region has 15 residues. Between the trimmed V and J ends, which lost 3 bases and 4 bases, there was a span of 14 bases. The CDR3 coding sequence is TGTGCCAGCAGCTTTCGCCACAGGGACGCAGATACGCAGTATTTT. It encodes CASSFRHRDADTQYF.

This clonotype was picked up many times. The CDR3 spells CASSMTGRVISYGYTF. CDR3 nucleotides: TGTGCCAGCAGCATGACAGGGAGGGTAATTAGCTATGGCTACACCTTC. The gene calls are TRBV7-8 and TRBJ1-2; TRBD1 aligns across 7 bases. Germline-derived CDR1 and CDR2 are SGHVS and FQNEAQ. The J segment lost 4 bases and the V segment lost 5 bases, leaving 13 bases of the junction unmatched. The CDR3 spans 16 residues.

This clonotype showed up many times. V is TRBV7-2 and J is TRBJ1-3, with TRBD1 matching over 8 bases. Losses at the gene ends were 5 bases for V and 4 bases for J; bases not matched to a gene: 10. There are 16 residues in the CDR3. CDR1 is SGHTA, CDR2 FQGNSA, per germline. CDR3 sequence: CASSLYQGAGGNTIYF. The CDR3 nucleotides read TGTGCCAGCAGCCTTTATCAGGGGGCAGGAGGAAACACCATATATTTT.

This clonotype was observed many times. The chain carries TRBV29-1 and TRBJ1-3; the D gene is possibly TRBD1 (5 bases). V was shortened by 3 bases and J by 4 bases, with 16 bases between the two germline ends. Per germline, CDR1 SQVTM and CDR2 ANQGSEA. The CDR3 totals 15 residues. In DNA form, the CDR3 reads TGCAGCGTTGACTTCGGCGGGGGTACGGGAAACACCATATATTTT. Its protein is CSVDFGGGTGNTIYF.

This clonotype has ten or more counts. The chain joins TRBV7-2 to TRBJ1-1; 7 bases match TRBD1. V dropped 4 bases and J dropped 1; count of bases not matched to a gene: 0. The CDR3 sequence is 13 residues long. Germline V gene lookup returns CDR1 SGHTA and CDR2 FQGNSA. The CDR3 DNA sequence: TGTGCCAGCAGCTACAGGGGGAACACTGAAGCTTTCTTT. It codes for CASSYRGNTEAFF.

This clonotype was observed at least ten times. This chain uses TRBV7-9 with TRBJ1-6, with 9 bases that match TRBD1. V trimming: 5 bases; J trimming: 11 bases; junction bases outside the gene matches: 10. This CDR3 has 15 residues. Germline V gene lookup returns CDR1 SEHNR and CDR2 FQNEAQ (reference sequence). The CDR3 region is CASSHSGTGRPPLHF. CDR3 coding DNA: TGTGCCAGCAGCCACTCCGGGACAGGGAGGCCACCCCTCCACTTT.

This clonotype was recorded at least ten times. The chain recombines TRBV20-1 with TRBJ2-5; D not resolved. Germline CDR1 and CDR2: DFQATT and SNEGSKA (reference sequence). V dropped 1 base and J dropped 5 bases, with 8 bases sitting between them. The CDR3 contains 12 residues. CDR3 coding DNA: TGCAGTGCTAGAGTCGAGGTTGAGACCCAGTACTTC. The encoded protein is CSARVEVETQYF.

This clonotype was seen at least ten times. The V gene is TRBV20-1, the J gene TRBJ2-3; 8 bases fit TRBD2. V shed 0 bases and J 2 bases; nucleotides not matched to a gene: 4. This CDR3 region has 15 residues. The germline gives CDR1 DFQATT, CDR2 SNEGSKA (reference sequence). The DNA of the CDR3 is TGCAGTGCTAGAGAGATAGCGGGGACCACAGATACGCAGTATTTT. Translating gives CSAREIAGTTDTQYF.

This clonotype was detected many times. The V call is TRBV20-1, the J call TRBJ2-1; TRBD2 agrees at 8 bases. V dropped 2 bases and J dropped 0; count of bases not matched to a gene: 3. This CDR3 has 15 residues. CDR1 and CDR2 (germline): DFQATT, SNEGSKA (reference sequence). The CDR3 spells CSARLLAGSYNEQFF. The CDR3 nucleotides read TGCAGTGCTAGACTGCTAGCGGGCTCCTACAATGAGCAGTTCTTC.

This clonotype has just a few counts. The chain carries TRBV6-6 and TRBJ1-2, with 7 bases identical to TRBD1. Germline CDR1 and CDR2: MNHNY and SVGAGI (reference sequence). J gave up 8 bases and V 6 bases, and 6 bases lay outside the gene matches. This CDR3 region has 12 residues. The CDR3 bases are TGTGCCAGCAGCCAGGGACAGAAAGGCTACACCTTC. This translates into CASSQGQKGYTF.

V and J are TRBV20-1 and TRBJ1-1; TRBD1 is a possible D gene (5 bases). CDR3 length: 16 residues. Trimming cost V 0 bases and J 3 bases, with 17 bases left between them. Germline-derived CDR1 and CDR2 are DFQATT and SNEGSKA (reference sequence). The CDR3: CSARDPFGREDTEAFF. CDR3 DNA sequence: TGCAGTGCTAGAGATCCCTTCGGCAGGGAGGACACTGAAGCTTTCTTT.